This T cell receptor (beta chain) was sequenced for a study of blood T cell repertoires in COVID-19. The repertoire was sequenced with immunoSEQ multiplex PCR; TCRdb's copy has only in-frame clones and lacks some. The data contain approximately 35,000 clones, approximately 82% of them singletons. Trimming shortened V by 3 bases and J by 4 bases, and 18 bases separated the two germline ends. Looked up from germline, CDR1 is LGHDT and CDR2 is YNNKEL (reference sequence). CDR3 length: 16 amino acids. The receptor comes from a human donor in a cohort sampled during active COVID-19. What was sequenced was peripheral blood. This chain links TRBV3-1 (or the pseudogene TRBV3-2) with TRBJ2-5, with D maybe TRBD1 (5 bases). The CDR3 sequence is CASSQWAGMRGETQYF. CDR3 nucleotide sequence: TGTGCCAGCAGCCAGTGGGCAGGGATGAGAGGAGAGACCCAGTACTTC.